Only a few counts were recorded for the clone carrying this TCR beta chain. What it binds is not known. This entry is derived from a study of T cell repertoires in cytomegalovirus infection. On the study more broadly: In the study, CMV epitopes included recently identified HLA-C-restricted and well-studied HLA-B-restricted ones.

TCRdb re-derived calls from the reads in MiXCR, one entry per CDR3 protein. There are about a million distinct CDR3 sequences in the sample; around 30% occur only once, and more than 12% lies in the top ten. Per germline, CDR1 MRHNA and CDR2 SNTAGT. This CDR3 has 14 amino acids. The trim removed 6 bases at V and 8 bases at J, leaving 7 bases unmatched. The clonotype was recovered from a human donor in good health (CMV status not recorded). Some clones in this sample may be carry-over from other donors' samples. The sample consisted of cultured CD8+ T cells from PBMCs, taken from culture after CMV antigen stimulation. This sequence joins TRBV6-4 and TRBJ2-1; 10 bases map to TRBD2. CDR3 DNA: TGTGCCAGCAGGCCTAGCGGGGGCATGGATGAGCAGTTCTTC. The encoded protein is CASRPSGGMDEQFF.